This TCR beta chain was found in a study of T cell responses to AZD1222 COVID-19 vaccine. Profiling relied on immunoSEQ multiplex PCR, and the TCRdb table lists in-frame clones only, not all of them. This sample has under 150,000 clones, with more than 85% found just once. Note on this clone: No antigen is known for it.

Study-wide findings and caveats: Two AZD1222 doses significantly raised spike-specific TCR breadth and depth over controls. Clonal diversity was possibly underestimated, and white British individuals and females predominated among donors.

The sample consisted of peripheral blood, taken on day 0 of MenACWY control vaccination. This TCR was recovered from an adult in good health.

Here the CDR3 DNA reads TGTGCCTGGACCCGGACTAGCGGGAAGCCCATAGATACGCAGTATTTT. This translates into CAWTRTSGKPIDTQYF. J is TRBJ2-3 and V is TRBV30, with 12 positions matching TRBD2. Germline V gives CDR1 GTSNPN, CDR2 SVGIG (reference sequence). Trimming at V came to 4 bases and at J to 5 bases, leaving 10 bases not matched to a gene. This CDR3 is built from 16 residues.